This TCR beta chain was sequenced during a study of T cells in Graves' hyperthyroidism and ophthalmopathy (dated by TCRdb to between 2018 and 2020). About the full investigation: Peripheral blood samples were taken at initial diagnosis, before any treatment was given. A discovery cohort of fewer than 110 patients, approximately 44 with Graves' ophthalmopathy and 57 with stable Graves' hyperthyroidism, was used to find distinguishing TCR V-J signatures. Following sampling, methimazole starting at 30 mg daily was given to hyperthyroidism patients, and high-dose intravenous methylprednisolone was given to ophthalmopathy patients. Prospective prediction of ophthalmopathy was tested in an independent validation cohort consisting of under 20 hyperthyroidism patients and around 16 patients who later progressed to ophthalmopathy. Thyroid tissue and blood T-cell repertoires from roughly 6 Graves' hyperthyroidism patients were also compared in the study. The roughly 91 discovery patients were randomly divided into training and test sets at a 7:3 ratio. According to the paper, TCR Vbeta CDR3 sequencing was carried out on around 140 peripheral blood samples, which came from over 40 ophthalmopathy, around 75 hyperthyroidism and some 17 progressor patients. Overall study results and their limits: A 13 V-J signature model separated ophthalmopathy from stable hyperthyroidism, with about 90% sensitivity and roughly 81% specificity in cross-validation and 80%/75% in testing. Most expanded thyroid clonotypes (frequency above 0.001) were also found in blood, which suggests that blood repertoires may mirror thyroid immune responses. In validation, the model predicted progression to ophthalmopathy a median of about 6.8 months before onset, with approximately 71% sensitivity and roughly 72% specificity. Sample size was not statistically predetermined, and blinding of investigators to group allocation was not performed.

Moderately to severely active disease, a Clinical Activity Score of at least 3, a NOSPECS grade of at least 4, and a duration under 3 months were present in ophthalmopathy patients. The study excluded patients with uncontrolled infections, other autoimmune diseases, pregnancy or lactation. Diagnoses were based on clinical symptoms, serum thyroxine and TRAb, thyroid ultrasound and orbital computed tomography. PBMCs were isolated from about 10 ml of fresh peripheral blood by Ficoll-Paque density gradient centrifugation. Trizol reagent was used to extract total RNA, and RNA quality was then checked on an Agilent 2100 Bioanalyzer. Concerning this clonotype itself: Its antigen is currently not known. Base-call qualities are not available, and no considerably larger clone is one nucleotide away.

Amplification of TCR beta CDR3 regions was carried out from RNA transcripts. For the first round of RT-PCR on the TCR CDR3, the HTBI primer set was used together with the Qiagen OneStep RT-PCR kit. Libraries were constructed in a second round of multiplex PCR, after which size selection and purification were carried out. Sequencing of the libraries was done on an Illumina HiSeq2000 using paired-end 100 bp reads. The paper's processing steps were these. SOAPnuke was used to process the raw data, removing reads that contained adapters or uncalled bases, had a mean Phred below 15, or lacked an exact match to the constant primer or identifier. High-quality paired reads were merged with COPE v1.2.5, and unique nucleotide sequences were defined as clonotypes. MiTCR v1.1 was used to align clonotypes to the IMGT TRBV, TRBD and TRBJ reference segments. Analysis was restricted to V-J combinations with a frequency above 0.0001, which covered about 99% of repertoires. A TCS score was defined as the ratio of F50 (clonal expansion) to E x V (chaos), with BLOSUM62-based TCRdist applied between CDR3 peptides within each V-J. Welch's t-statistics and random forest reduced 450 to 600 V-J features to 10 to 15, which were used in a naive Bayes classifier (R e1071). The public reads were reprocessed in TCRdb via fastp at Q25 and MiXCR, keeping in-frame beta chains. Each record represents a unique CDR3 protein, reported with the most common genes and DNA among its rows. The V and J calls and clone size are TCRdb's, not the authors'. This sample lists over 350,000 distinct CDR3 sequences; roughly 15% were detected once. The biggest ten clones account for about 12% of the sample.

After removal of 0 bases from V and 5 bases from J, the junction retains 3 bases not matched to a gene. The CDR1 and CDR2 encoded by the germline V gene are ENHRY and SYGVKD. The CDR3, cysteine through phenylalanine, is 15 amino acids long. Here the CDR3 DNA is all that survives: 45 bases in frame from base 1. This sequence originates from a young man with Graves' ophthalmopathy. The sequencing sample was made of blood. Recombination connected TRBV10-3 to TRBJ2-5, with 10 bases matching TRBD2. DNA sequence: TGTGCCATCAGTGAGTCGCTAGCGGGAGAGGAGACCCAGTACTTC. The translation is CAISESLAGEETQYF.